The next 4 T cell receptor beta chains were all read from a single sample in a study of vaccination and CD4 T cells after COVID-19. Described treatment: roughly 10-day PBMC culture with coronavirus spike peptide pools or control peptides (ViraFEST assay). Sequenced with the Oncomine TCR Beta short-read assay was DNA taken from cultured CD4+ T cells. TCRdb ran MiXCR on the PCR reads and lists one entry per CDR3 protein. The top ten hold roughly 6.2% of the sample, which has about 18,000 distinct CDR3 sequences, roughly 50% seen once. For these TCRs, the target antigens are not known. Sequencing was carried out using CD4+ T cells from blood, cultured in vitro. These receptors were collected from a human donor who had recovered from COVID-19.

CDR3 residues: CASSTGTSEAEQFF. DNA for the CDR3: TGTGCCAGCTCAACCGGGACTAGCGAGGCTGAGCAGTTCTTC. The V gene is TRBV18, the J gene TRBJ2-1; 10 bases agree with TRBD2. CDR3 length: 14 amino acids. The V gene's germline CDR1 is KGHSH and CDR2 LQKENI. Trimming at V came to 5 bases and at J to 9 bases, leaving 7 bases not matched to a gene.

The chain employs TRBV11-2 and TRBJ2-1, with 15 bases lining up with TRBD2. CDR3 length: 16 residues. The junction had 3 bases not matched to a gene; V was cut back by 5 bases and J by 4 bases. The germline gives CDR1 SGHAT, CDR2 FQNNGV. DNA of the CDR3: TGTGCCAGCAGCCCAGGGACTAGCGGGGGGTACAATGAGCAGTTCTTC. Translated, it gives CASSPGTSGGYNEQFF. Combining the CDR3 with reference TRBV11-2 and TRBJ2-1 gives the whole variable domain EAGVAQSPRYKIIEKRQSVAFWCNPISGHATLYWYQQILGQGPKLLIQFQNNGVVDDSQLPKDRFSAERLKGVDSTLKIQPAKLEDSAVYLCASSPGTSGGYNEQFFGPGTRLTVL.

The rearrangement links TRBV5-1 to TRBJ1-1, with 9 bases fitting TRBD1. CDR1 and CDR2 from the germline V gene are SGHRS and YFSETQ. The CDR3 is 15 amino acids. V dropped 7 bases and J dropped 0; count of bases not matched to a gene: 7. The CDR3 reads CASEKDRGMNTEAFF. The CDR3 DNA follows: TGCGCCAGCGAAAAGGACAGGGGCATGAACACTGAAGCTTTCTTT.

The CDR3 here is CASSIGAVQETQYF. In DNA, the CDR3 is TGTGCCAGTAGTATCGGGGCAGTCCAAGAGACCCAGTACTTC. V is TRBV19 and J is TRBJ2-5; D possibly uses TRBD1 or TRBD2 (5 bases each). V gave up 3 bases and J gave up 1 base, with 9 bases separating them. The CDR3 runs 14 residues. CDR1 and CDR2 (germline): LNHDA, SQIVND (reference sequence).